This record covers a single TCR beta chain. This CDR3 is 13 amino acids long. V gave up 9 bases and J gave up 0 bases, with 8 bases separating them. Looked up from germline, CDR1 is MNHEY and CDR2 is SVGAGI. This record comes from a study of control samples from healthy donors and cancer patients. Assay used: immunoSEQ multiplex PCR; TCRdb lists only in-frame clones, some missing. The profile shows 390,000 or so clones, 90% of them singletons. The receptor was derived from a man in his forties with head and neck cancer. The sample consisted of PBMCs. The chain joins TRBV6-5 to TRBJ2-2, with no clear D. The DNA for the CDR3 is TGTGCCAGTTTTTTGCCGAACACCGGGGAGCTGTTTTTT. It yields the protein CASFLPNTGELFF.